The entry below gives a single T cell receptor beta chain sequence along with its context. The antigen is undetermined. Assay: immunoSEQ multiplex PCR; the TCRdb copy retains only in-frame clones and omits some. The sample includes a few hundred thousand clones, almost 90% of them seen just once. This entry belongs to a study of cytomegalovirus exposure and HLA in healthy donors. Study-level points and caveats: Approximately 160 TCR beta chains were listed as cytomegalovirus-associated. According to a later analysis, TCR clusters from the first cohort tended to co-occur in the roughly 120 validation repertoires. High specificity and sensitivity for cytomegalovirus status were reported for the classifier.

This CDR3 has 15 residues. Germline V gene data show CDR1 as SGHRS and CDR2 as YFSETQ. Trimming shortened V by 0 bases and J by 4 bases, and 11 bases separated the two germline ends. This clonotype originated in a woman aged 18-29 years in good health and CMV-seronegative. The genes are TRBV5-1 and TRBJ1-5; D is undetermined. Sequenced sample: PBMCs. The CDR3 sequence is CASSLGSGPNQPQHF. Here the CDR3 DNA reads TGCGCCAGCAGCTTGGGTTCTGGCCCGAATCAGCCCCAGCATTTT.